This T cell receptor beta chain was identified in a study of T-cell reconstitution after alpha-beta-depleted transplantation in children. Study conclusions and caveats: One year post-transplant, T-cell counts and diversity were largely derived from T cells produced anew. Reportedly, roughly two months post-transplant, alpha-beta T cells arose from several hundred expanded graft clones. Several patients had high TCRbeta diversity at day 60; it came from surviving recipient T cells and thymic progenitors.

This clonotype was seen at least ten times. Its target is not known. This CDR3 is built from 16 residues. V shed 3 bases and J shed 0 bases, with 12 bases lying between them. CDR1 is MNHEY and CDR2 is SMNVEV in the germline V gene (reference sequence). Unique molecular identifiers were incorporated into the prepared TCRbeta library. TCRdb passed the PCR reads through MiXCR, listing each CDR3 protein once. This repertoire shows hundreds of thousands of distinct CDR3 sequences, around 16% found once; its top ten account for just over 40%. V usage is TRBV27 and J usage is TRBJ2-4; D remains ambiguous. The clonotype originates from a male patient aged 2-10 years who had a stem cell transplant for acute lymphoblastic leukemia, so the T cells may come from the graft donor. Sample: PBMCs, mostly from graft donor cells, taken 360 days after TCRalphabeta/CD19-depleted stem cell transplant. The CDR3 coding sequence is TGTGCCAGCAGTTTTACTTCCCTACTAGCCAAAAACATTCAGTACTTC. Translating gives CASSFTSLLAKNIQYF.